This TCR beta chain was documented in a study of shared clonotypes between healthy human individuals. Details on this clone: What it binds is unknown.

It was into CD45RA+ naive and CD45RA-negative memory subsets that the CD4+ cells were split. The table came from immunoSEQ multiplex PCR; TCRdb's copy has only in-frame clones and leaves some out. The table has 2 million to 2.5 million clones, 85% to 95% seen once. The study's findings and limits: The authors sampled blood alone, and tissue repertoires likely differ.

The germline gives CDR1 MNHEY, CDR2 SMNVEV (reference sequence). Deletions cut 2 bases from V and 6 bases from J, with 7 bases between. The CDR3 is 13 amino acids. Sequenced: naive CD4+ T cells sorted from blood. Sample subset: CD45RA+ positively selected. V and J are TRBV27 and TRBJ2-2, with D perhaps matching TRBD2 (5 bases). This TCR was recovered from a man aged 18 to 30 in good health. CDR3 DNA: TGTGCCAGCAGTTTAGAGGGTCCCGGGGAGCTGTTTTTT. Translation gives CASSLEGPGELFF.